The 10 T cell receptor beta chains below all came from one sample that was sequenced in a study of T cells in localized non-small cell lung cancer. Sequencing was performed with immunoSEQ multiplex PCR; in TCRdb, only in-frame clones are kept and a portion is missing. The sample gives roughly 19,000 clones, about nine tenths of which show up once; 12% is in the top ten. The input for sequencing was PBMCs, taken before any cancer treatment. Every receptor here comes from a man between 40 and 70 years old with stage II squamous cell lung carcinoma.

The chain employs TRBV29-1 and TRBJ1-5; the D gene is possibly TRBD1 (5 bases). Deletions cut 5 bases from V and 3 bases from J, with 17 bases between. The CDR3 runs 15 residues. Looked up from germline, CDR1 is SQVTM and CDR2 is ANQGSEA. In nucleotides, the CDR3 is TGCAGCGTTTCTGAGGGAACGGGGGTCAATCAGCCCCAGCATTTT. It specifies CSVSEGTGVNQPQHF.

This clone was found a few times. V gene TRBV7-2 combines with J gene TRBJ2-1, with a tentative D call TRBD2 (5 bases). The germline V gene has CDR1 SGHTA and CDR2 FQGNSA. V lost 5 bases and J 9 bases, leaving 14 bases between the germline ends. This CDR3 has 13 amino acids. The CDR3 spells CASSPRRLSEQFF. The CDR3 bases are TGTGCCAGCAGCCCGAGACGACTAAGTGAGCAGTTCTTC.

The V call is TRBV7-2, the J call TRBJ2-7, with 7 bases identical to TRBD2. In germline, CDR1 is SGHTA, CDR2 FQGNSA. V lost 1 base, J lost 6 bases, and 12 bases stayed unmatched. The CDR3 has 16 residues. This chain's CDR3 is CASSLDGGSLTSEQYF. The CDR3 nucleotides read TGTGCCAGCAGCTTAGATGGCGGGAGTCTAACTTCCGAGCAGTACTTC. Complete variable domain (other parts from reference TRBV7-2 and TRBJ2-7): GAGVSQSPSNKVTEKGKDVELRCDPISGHTALYWYRQSLGQGLEFLIYFQGNSAPDKSGLPSDRFSAERTGGSVSTLTIQRTQQEDSAVYLCASSLDGGSLTSEQYFGPGTRLTVT.

This rearrangement joins TRBV6-6 to TRBJ2-5, with 9 positions matching TRBD1. This CDR3 contains 16 residues. The trim removed 5 bases at V and 4 bases at J, leaving 11 bases unmatched. The germline V gene encodes CDR1 MNHNY and CDR2 SVGAGI (reference sequence). The CDR3 DNA reads TGTGCCAGCAGTCTTATACAGGGGGCGAAAGTAGAGACCCAGTACTTC. Its translation is CASSLIQGAKVETQYF.

CDR3 amino acids: CASSSGQQPYEQYF. In DNA form, the CDR3 reads TGCGCCAGCAGCTCGGGACAGCAACCCTACGAGCAGTACTTC. The V and J genes are TRBV5-1 and TRBJ2-7; 7 bases align to TRBD1. The germline V gene has CDR1 SGHRS and CDR2 YFSETQ. Unmatched junction bases numbered 5, after V lost 3 bases and J lost 2 bases. CDR3 length equals 14 residues. The variable domain in full, with the rest retrieved from reference TRBV5-1 and TRBJ2-7, is KAGVTQTPRYLIKTRGQQVTLSCSPISGHRSVSWYQQTPGQGLQFLFEYFSETQRNKGNFPGRFSGRQFSNSRSEMNVSTLELGDSALYLCASSSGQQPYEQYFGPGTRLTVT.

The V and J genes are TRBV7-2 and TRBJ2-1; 12 bases map to TRBD2. Germline-derived CDR1 and CDR2 are SGHTA and FQGNSA. CDR3 size: 16 residues. Germline trimming cut 6 bases from V and 0 bases from J; bases unmatched to any gene: 3. Written as DNA, the CDR3 is TGTGCCAGCAGTCCTAGCGGGGGGGCCTCCTACAATGAGCAGTTCTTC. Protein product: CASSPSGGASYNEQFF.

This clone was observed a single time. The chain uses TRBV7-7 and TRBJ2-5; unclear D gene. This CDR3 spans 13 amino acids. CDR1 and CDR2 from the germline V gene are SSHAT and FNYEAQ (reference sequence). V was clipped by 5 bases and J by 5 bases, with 12 bases between them. The CDR3, as DNA: TGTGCCAGCAGCCCCTACGTGAGCGAGACCCAGTACTTC. This translates into CASSPYVSETQYF.

The V gene is TRBV6-1, the J gene TRBJ2-2; 7 nucleotides match TRBD1. V was pared by 4 bases and J by 2 bases, with 1 base of the junction left unmatched. This CDR3 contains 14 residues. Per the germline V gene, CDR1 is MNHNS and CDR2 is SASEGT. The CDR3 nucleotides are TGTGCCAGCAGTGCAGGGGGAAACACCGGGGAGCTGTTTTTT. Amino acids: CASSAGGNTGELFF.

The rearrangement links TRBV6-5 to TRBJ2-1; D is unclear. V lost 6 bases and J lost 0, with 9 bases in between. The CDR3 extends over 14 amino acids. Per germline, CDR1 MNHEY and CDR2 SVGAGI. The CDR3 region has the DNA TGTGCCAGCAGCCGCTTTAGCTCCTACAATGAGCAGTTCTTC. Translation: CASSRFSSYNEQFF.

This sequence joins TRBV30 and TRBJ1-2; 11 nucleotides align to TRBD1. CDR1 GTSNPN and CDR2 SVGIG come from the germline V gene (reference sequence). J gave up 7 bases and V 1 base, and 11 bases lay outside the gene matches. The CDR3 extends over 16 amino acids. This chain's CDR3 is CAWSGGGQGAASGYTF. As DNA, the CDR3 is TGTGCCTGGAGTGGGGGTGGACAGGGGGCAGCGAGTGGCTACACCTTC.